This TCR beta chain derives from a study of T cell responses to AZD1222 COVID-19 vaccine. Study observations and caveats: Repertoire collection took place solely once the T cell response had peaked. Spike-specific TCRs gained breadth and depth after people received two AZD1222 doses.

Comments on this clone: The target antigen is unknown.

Germline loops: CDR1 SNHLY, CDR2 FYNNEI. The CDR3 is 14 residues long. V was trimmed by 1 base and J by 2 bases, leaving 8 bases between them. Profiled with immunoSEQ multiplex PCR; TCRdb holds only in-frame clones, not every one. The sample records 170,000 or so clones, around 88% being singletons. This sequence was found in an adult who received the AZD1222 COVID-19 vaccine. The sample consisted of peripheral blood, taken 28 days after the second AZD1222 dose. This chain joins TRBV2 and TRBJ1-2; the D is unclear. Written as DNA, the CDR3 is TGTGCCAGCAGTGAAGTCTTGGGAAACTATGGCTACACCTTC. Protein product: CASSEVLGNYGYTF.